This TCR beta chain came from a study of shared clonotypes between healthy human individuals. Whole-study results and caveats: Few donors restricted represented genetic and exposure-history diversity. Larger richness was generally estimated for naive than memory subsets.

As handled by the study authors: ImmunoSEQ junction-only sequences lacked quality scores, so their filtering differed. Assay used: immunoSEQ multiplex PCR; TCRdb lists only in-frame clones, some missing. The DNA gave D and trimming, while V, J and clone size come from that table. The table records roughly 1 million clones, about 77% of them present only once. On this clone: No antigen is known for it.

Sample: memory CD4+ T cells sorted from blood. Subset noted: CD45RA-negative fraction. This TCR derives from a young man in good health.

As DNA, the CDR3 is TGCGCCAGCAGCTGGGGGGCGGGCGCCTACGAGCAGTACTTC. Its translation: CASSWGAGAYEQYF. V usage is TRBV5-1 and J usage is TRBJ2-5; D is tentatively TRBD1 or TRBD2 (6 bases each). Gene TRBJ2-7 matches the end of the DNA better, so the J call may be wrong. Germline lookup yields CDR1 SGHRS and CDR2 YFSETQ. The CDR3 covers 14 residues.